The 29 T cell receptor beta chains listed next were all sequenced from one sample in a study of post-analysis software for immune sequencing data. Study findings and constraints: TRBV5-6, TRBV5-1 and TRBV20-1 were among 4 or 5 TRBV segments more frequent in patients than controls.

No antigen has been assigned to these receptors. Every TCR beta cDNA library bore unique molecular identifiers. TCRdb re-derived calls from the PCR reads in MiXCR, one entry per CDR3 protein. The data show about 180,000 distinct CDR3 sequences, approximately 30% seen once. Sequences were obtained from blood. The receptors were sampled from a girl aged 10 to 17 with multiple sclerosis.

This chain uses TRBV12-3 or TRBV12-4 with TRBJ2-4; D is unclear. The closer fit of TRBJ2-5 to the DNA end suggests the J call may be wrong. This CDR3 has 12 amino acids. The CDR3 protein is CASSPDGETQYF. The CDR3 DNA reads as TGTGCCAGCAGCCCCGACGGGGAGACCCAGTACTTC.

This clonotype occurred many times. This chain connects TRBV12-5 to TRBJ2-5; D is uncertain. CDR3 length: 14 residues. Germline V gene sequence: CDR1 LGHNT, CDR2 FRNRAP. Trimming took off 7 bases at V and 1 base at J, with 13 bases between the two ends. CDR3 amino acids: CASADWLSQETQYF. The CDR3 DNA sequence: TGTGCTAGTGCCGACTGGTTGTCCCAAGAGACCCAGTACTTC.

This clonotype was counted many times. V is TRBV25-1 and J is TRBJ2-7; the match to TRBD1 covers 8 bases. Germline V gene lookup returns CDR1 MGHDK and CDR2 SYGVNS. The CDR3 runs 13 residues. The CDR3 nucleotides read TGTCCCGAGAAGGGACAGGATTTATACGAGCAGTACTTC. Protein product: CPEKGQDLYEQYF.

This clonotype has a count of ten or more. This chain connects TRBV4-1 to TRBJ1-2; 9 bases match TRBD1. The CDR3 length is 16 residues. J lost 8 bases, V lost 6 bases, and 16 bases had no gene match. CDR1 is MGHRA, CDR2 YSYEKL, per germline. CDR3 in DNA: TGCGCCAGCAGTCGCGGGACAGGGATTCCTCCTTCGGGCTACACCTTC. This codes for CASSRGTGIPPSGYTF.

A note on this clonotype: A much larger clone sits a single nucleotide away, making a read error possible. This chain uses TRBV4-1 with TRBJ2-1, with D perhaps matching TRBD2 (5 bases). The J call could be wrong; TRBJ2-7 is a better fit for the DNA end. CDR3 length: 16 amino acids. Germline CDR1 and CDR2: MGHRA and YSYEKL. CDR3 DNA sequence: TGCGCCAGCAGCCGAAAGGACTTCACCTCCTACAATGAGCAGTACTTC. Translation: CASSRKDFTSYNEQYF.

This clonotype was counted ten times or more. The rearrangement links TRBV7-9 to TRBJ2-1, with D tentatively TRBD2 (7 bases). Trimming cost V 5 bases and J 9 bases, with 11 bases left between them. CDR3 size: 12 residues. CDR1 SEHNR and CDR2 FQNEAQ come from the germline V gene (reference sequence). The CDR3 DNA is TGTGCCAGCAGCAGAGGGGGGGGTGAGCAGTTCTTC. Translation: CASSRGGGEQFF.

This clonotype came up a few times. The chain carries TRBV6-1 and TRBJ2-1, with D tentatively TRBD1 (5 bases). V was pared by 5 bases and J by 4 bases, with 6 bases between. The CDR3 totals 12 residues. Looked up from germline, CDR1 is MNHNS and CDR2 is SASEGT. The DNA of the CDR3 is TGTGCCAGCAGTTCAGGGTACAATGAGCAGTTCTTC. It is translated as CASSSGYNEQFF.

This clonotype was counted a few times. The J gene is TRBJ2-3, the V gene TRBV27; possibly TRBD2 for D (6 bases). Trimming removed 7 bases at V and 5 bases at J, with 10 bases between. Germline loops: CDR1 MNHEY, CDR2 SMNVEV (reference sequence). The CDR3 has 12 residues. The CDR3 DNA follows: TGTGCCAGCACGCGGGGAGGAGATACGCAGTATTTT. It specifies CASTRGGDTQYF.

This clonotype was seen at least ten times. The rearrangement links TRBV29-1 to TRBJ2-5, with 9 bases matching TRBD1. This CDR3 has 13 residues. After removal of 2 bases from V and 7 bases from J, the junction contained 5 bases not matched to a gene. Germline CDR1 and CDR2: SQVTM and ANQGSEA. This CDR3 reads CSVERDRDATQYF. CDR3 coding DNA: TGCAGCGTTGAACGGGACAGGGACGCGACCCAGTACTTC.

The rearrangement joins TRBV5-1 to TRBJ1-4, with D uncertain. CDR3 size: 15 residues. The ends were cut back, 2 bases at V and 6 bases at J, with 14 bases in the middle. Germline V CDR1 and CDR2: SGHRS, YFSETQ. CDR3 sequence reads: CASSFSGSGYEKLFF. The CDR3 DNA follows: TGCGCCAGCAGCTTCTCGGGATCGGGTTATGAAAAACTGTTTTTT.

This clonotype was observed many times. The CDR3, as DNA: TGTGCCAGTACCTTGACGGGAGAATACAATGAGCAGTTCTTC. Translating it yields CASTLTGEYNEQFF. The chain couples TRBV6-6 to TRBJ2-1; D is perhaps TRBD2 (6 bases). Germline V gene sequence: CDR1 MNHNY, CDR2 SVGAGI (reference sequence). V gave up 9 bases and J gave up 4 bases, with 16 bases separating them. The CDR3 has 14 amino acids.

The V and J genes are TRBV28 and TRBJ2-5; 10 nucleotides agree with TRBD2. With V trimmed by 5 bases and J by 2 bases, 8 bases remained unmatched. The CDR3 is made up of 16 amino acids. Germline V gene sequence: CDR1 MDHEN, CDR2 SYDVKM. The CDR3 DNA sequence: TGTGCCAGCAGTGTCCTCGGGACTAGCGCTCAAGAGACCCAGTACTTC. This sequence encodes CASSVLGTSAQETQYF.

This clonotype was seen many times. This chain uses TRBV10-3 with TRBJ2-5; D call uncertain. Germline V gene data show CDR1 as ENHRY and CDR2 as SYGVKD. CDR3 length: 11 amino acids. Trimming removed 3 bases at V and 5 bases at J, with 4 bases between. CDR3 loop: CAISDGETQYF. The DNA of the CDR3 is TGTGCCATCAGTGACGGGGAGACCCAGTACTTC.

This clonotype was counted only a few times. The rearrangement uses TRBV20-1 and TRBJ1-3; 7 bases map to TRBD1. CDR3 size: 18 residues. Germline-derived CDR1 and CDR2 are DFQATT and SNEGSKA (reference sequence). With 2 bases clipped from V and 2 bases from J, the junction kept 15 bases outside the gene matches. The CDR3 region is CSARPLDREVNAGNTIYF. The CDR3 DNA reads as TGCAGTGCTAGACCCTTAGACAGGGAGGTTAATGCTGGAAACACCATATATTTT.

The chain recombines TRBV28 with TRBJ2-7, with 7 bases fitting TRBD2. With V trimmed by 3 bases and J by 3 bases, 8 bases remained unmatched. The CDR3 is 15 residues long. Germline values: CDR1 MDHEN, CDR2 SYDVKM. Written as DNA, the CDR3 is TGTGCCAGCAGTTTGGGCTCGGGAGGAGACTACGAGCAGTACTTC. Protein: CASSLGSGGDYEQYF.

This clonotype was found many times. The rearrangement joins TRBV7-6 to TRBJ2-1, with D maybe TRBD2 (5 bases). Per the germline V gene, CDR1 is SGHVS and CDR2 is FNYEAQ. V shed 6 bases and J shed 4 bases, with 10 bases lying between them. This CDR3 has 13 amino acids. CDR3 DNA: TGTGCCAGCAGTCCCACGGGGTACAATGAGCAGTTCTTC. This sequence encodes CASSPTGYNEQFF.

This clonotype was seen a handful of times. The chain combines TRBV6-5 with TRBJ2-2; weak D call: TRBD2 (6 bases). Trimming stripped 6 bases from V and 2 bases from J, with 10 bases between. The CDR3 runs to 14 residues. Germline CDR1 reads MNHEY; CDR2 reads SVGAGI. The DNA for the CDR3 is TGTGCCAGCAGCAGGACTACTAACACCGGGGAGCTGTTTTTT. Translated, it gives CASSRTTNTGELFF.

This clonotype was detected many times. The junction shows a germline mismatch at one end, possibly a read error. This sequence joins TRBV7-9 and TRBJ1-2, with a possible D match to TRBD1 (6 bases). The CDR3 has 14 amino acids. Per the germline V gene, CDR1 is SEHNR and CDR2 is FQNEAQ (reference sequence). The DNA for the CDR3 is TGTGCCAACAGCTTTGGACAGCCGAACTATGGCTACACCTTC. It specifies CANSFGQPNYGYTF.

Many counts were recorded for this clonotype. CDR3 DNA: TGCAGTGCTAGTTTGTCAGGGGCCTTCCAAGAGACCCAGTACTTC. Its protein product is CSASLSGAFQETQYF. This chain joins TRBV20-1 and TRBJ2-5; perhaps TRBD1 as D (6 bases). Germline V gene lookup returns CDR1 DFQATT and CDR2 SNEGSKA (reference sequence). The CDR3 runs 15 residues. Trimming removed 3 bases from V and 1 base from J, with 15 bases in between.

In regard to this clonotype: One base away lies a much larger clone, so this may be a sequencing read error. V gene TRBV7-6 combines with J gene TRBJ2-1; D is undetermined. CDR1 and CDR2 from the germline V gene are SGHVS and FNYEAQ. The CDR3 is made up of 14 amino acids. This CDR3 is CAGSLLGGNNEQFF. The CDR3 DNA reads as TGTGCCGGCAGCTTATTGGGCGGAAACAATGAGCAGTTCTTC. Drawing the rest from reference TRBV7-6 and TRBJ2-1, the complete variable domain is GAGVSQSPRYKVTKRGQDVALRCDPISGHVSLYWYRQALGQGPEFLTYFNYEAQQDKSGLPNDRFSAERPEGSISTLTIQRTEQRDSAMYRCAGSLLGGNNEQFFGPGTRLTVL.

This clonotype turned up a few times. V and J are TRBV5-8 and TRBJ2-5; either TRBD1 or TRBD2 may supply D (5 bases each). The length of the CDR3 is 12 residues. V lost 3 bases and J lost 3, with 6 bases in between. Germline assignment: CDR1 SGHTS and CDR2 YDEGEE. CDR3 nucleotides: TGTGCCAGCAGCTGGGACGAAGAGACCCAGTACTTC. Protein: CASSWDEETQYF.

This clonotype appeared many times. This rearrangement joins TRBV5-5 to TRBJ2-3; tentatively, D is TRBD2 (5 bases). The length of the CDR3 is 14 residues. Deletions cut 2 bases from V and 0 bases from J, with 7 bases between. From germline, CDR1 is SGHKS and CDR2 YYEKEE (reference sequence). This CDR3 reads CASSFGLSTDTQYF. The CDR3 nucleotides are TGTGCCAGCAGCTTTGGACTCAGCACAGATACGCAGTATTTT.

Details on this clonotype: A single base separates this from a much larger clone, so it may be a read error. V is TRBV12-3 or TRBV12-4 and J is TRBJ2-3; tentatively, D is TRBD1 or TRBD2 (5 bases each). The CDR3 loop spans 14 amino acids. This CDR3 reads CVSSSGTSTDTQYF. The DNA of the CDR3 is TGTGTCAGCAGTTCCGGGACGAGTACAGATACGCAGTATTTT.

This clonotype appeared many times. This sequence joins TRBV15 and TRBJ1-1, with 7 bases lining up with TRBD1. The CDR3 contains 14 residues. V gave up 5 bases and J gave up 10 bases; unmatched junction bases: 13. Germline values: CDR1 LNHNV, CDR2 YYDKDF (reference sequence). CDR3 in DNA: TGTGCCACCAGCGGCACCCGGGACAGTTTTGTAGCTTTCTTT. This translates into CATSGTRDSFVAFF. Full variable domain (missing parts from reference TRBV15 and TRBJ1-1): DAMVIQNPRYQVTQFGKPVTLSCSQTLNHNVMYWYQQKSSQAPKLLFHYYDKDFNNEADTPDNFQSRRPNTSFCFLDIRSPGLGDTAMYLCATSGTRDSFVAFFGQGTRLTVV.

A note on this clonotype: At one of its ends the junction is not consistent with the germline gene, which may arise from a read error. This sequence joins TRBV4-1 and TRBJ1-5, with a possible D match to TRBD1 (6 bases). The CDR3 totals 16 residues. The germline CDR1 and CDR2 sequences are MGHRA and YSYEKL. CDR3 amino acids: CAGSQEDRPPNQPQHF. In DNA, the CDR3 is TGCGCCGGCAGCCAAGAAGACAGGCCCCCCAATCAGCCCCAGCATTTT.

There are a few counts of this clonotype. The rearrangement uses TRBV15 and TRBJ2-1; D gene unclear. Near its end, the DNA agrees better with TRBJ2-7, so the J call may be wrong. Germline V gene sequence: CDR1 LNHNV, CDR2 YYDKDF (reference sequence). The CDR3 extends over 14 amino acids. CDR3 bases: TGTGCCACCAGCAACAAGTTTGGGTACAATGAGCAGTACTTC. Translation: CATSNKFGYNEQYF.

This clonotype was detected ten times or more. J is TRBJ2-5 and V is TRBV12-5; possibly TRBD2 for D (6 bases). This CDR3 is built from 14 residues. V was pared by 6 bases and J by 2 bases, with 13 bases between. Germline V lookup: CDR1 LGHNT, CDR2 FRNRAP. In DNA, the CDR3 is TGTGCTAGTGGGTCCTCGGGGGTTCAAGAGACCCAGTACTTC. It translates to CASGSSGVQETQYF.

This clonotype was recorded at least ten times. This sequence joins TRBV4-1 and TRBJ2-7; tentative D call: TRBD1 (6 bases). This CDR3 has 14 amino acids. The germline CDR1 and CDR2 sequences are MGHRA and YSYEKL. Trimming stripped 4 bases from V and 0 bases from J, with 10 bases between. Here the CDR3 reads CASSRSRGSYEQYF. The CDR3 DNA reads as TGCGCCAGCAGCCGTTCCAGGGGCTCCTACGAGCAGTACTTC.

CDR3 sequence: CASSGKAGVRTGELFF. The CDR3 region has the DNA TGTGCCAGCAGTGGAAAAGCGGGAGTGAGGACCGGGGAGCTGTTTTTT. The chain couples TRBV25-1 to TRBJ2-2; 8 bases are shared with TRBD2. Germline CDR1 reads MGHDK; CDR2 reads SYGVNS. The junction had 9 bases not matched to a gene; V was cut back by 4 bases and J by 5 bases. The CDR3 extends over 16 amino acids. Full variable domain (outside the CDR3, taken from reference TRBV25-1 and TRBJ2-2): EADIYQTPRYLVIGTGKKITLECSQTMGHDKMYWYQQDPGMELHLIHYSYGVNSTEKGDLSSESTVSRIRTEHFPLTLESARPSHTSQYLCASSGKAGVRTGELFFGEGSRLTVL.